This is a list of T cell receptor beta chains from one sample in a study of blood T cell repertoires in COVID-19. The repertoire was sequenced with immunoSEQ multiplex PCR; TCRdb's copy has only in-frame clones and lacks some. This sample has about 180,000 clones, with around 83% found just once. Sequenced: peripheral blood. These receptors were taken from a woman in her 30s with active or convalescent COVID-19. Both conserved end residues are part of each CDR3. D genes are given only for firm matches. Expanded clones get a size class; other rows say once, few or many, or leave the size out.

d_gene: TRBD1; v_gene: TRBV5-6; len: 16; abundance: .; j_gene: TRBJ1-1; CDR3nt: TGTGCCAGCAGCCCGAATACAGGGGGCTGGGACACTGAAGCTTTCTTT; CDR3aa: CASSPNTGGWDTEAFF
d_gene: TRBD1; v_gene: TRBV7-9; len: 18; abundance: .; j_gene: TRBJ1-5; CDR3nt: TGTGCCAGCAGCTTAGGGGGGACAGGGAGGGGCGGCAATCAGCCCCAGCATTTT; CDR3aa: CASSLGGTGRGGNQPQHF
d_gene: TRBD2; v_gene: TRBV6-1; len: 18; abundance: .; j_gene: TRBJ2-1; CDR3nt: TGTGCCAGCAGTGAATCGGGGACTAGCGGGAGGGCGTGGAATGAGCAGTTCTTC; CDR3aa: CASSESGTSGRAWNEQFF
d_gene: TRBD1; v_gene: TRBV30; len: 13; abundance: .; j_gene: TRBJ1-1; CDR3nt: TGTGCCTGGTCTACAGGGGGCTTGACTGAAGCTTTCTTT; CDR3aa: CAWSTGGLTEAFF
d_gene: TRBD1; v_gene: TRBV2; len: 13; abundance: once; j_gene: TRBJ2-5; CDR3nt: TGTGCCAGCTCCGGGACAGCCGAAGAGACCCAGTACTTC; CDR3aa: CASSGTAEETQYF
d_gene: .; v_gene: TRBV7-9; len: 15; abundance: .; j_gene: TRBJ1-6; CDR3nt: TGTGCCAGCACCATCGGGACACCCGGGGATTCACCCCTCCACTTT; CDR3aa: CASTIGTPGDSPLHF
d_gene: TRBD2; v_gene: TRBV5-4; len: 15; abundance: .; j_gene: TRBJ2-2; CDR3nt: TGTGCCAGCAGCTCTCTAGCGGGAGTCACCGGGGAGCTGTTTTTT; CDR3aa: CASSSLAGVTGELFF
d_gene: TRBD1; v_gene: TRBV28; len: 15; abundance: few; j_gene: TRBJ1-5; CDR3nt: TGTGCCAGCAGTTTCCTGACAGGGAACAATCAGCCCCAGCATTTT; CDR3aa: CASSFLTGNNQPQHF
d_gene: .; v_gene: TRBV29-1; len: 12; abundance: .; j_gene: TRBJ1-1; CDR3nt: TGCAGCGTTTTACCAGGGATCACTGAAGCTTTCTTT; CDR3aa: CSVLPGITEAFF
d_gene: .; v_gene: TRBV6-5; len: 16; abundance: .; j_gene: TRBJ1-2; CDR3nt: TGTGCCAGCAGTTACAATTATGTGGCCAGGGGCTCTGGCTACACCTTC; CDR3aa: CASSYNYVARGSGYTF
d_gene: .; v_gene: TRBV6-2/TRBV6-3; len: 17; abundance: .; j_gene: TRBJ1-6; CDR3nt: TGTGCCAGCAGTCCCCGCTCATCCTATGCCCATAATTCACCCCTCCACTTT; CDR3aa: CASSPRSSYAHNSPLHF
d_gene: TRBD2; v_gene: TRBV28; len: 14; abundance: .; j_gene: TRBJ2-3; CDR3nt: TGTGCCAGCAGGGGGACTACATTCACAGATACGCAGTATTTT; CDR3aa: CASRGTTFTDTQYF
d_gene: TRBD1; v_gene: TRBV18; len: 15; abundance: .; j_gene: TRBJ1-1; CDR3nt: TGTGCCAGCTCACCTGGCGGACAGGGATGGAGTTGGGTTTTCTTT; CDR3aa: CASSPGGQGWSWVFF
d_gene: TRBD2; v_gene: TRBV11-2; len: 15; abundance: .; j_gene: TRBJ2-4; CDR3nt: TGTGCCAGCAGCGTGCCGAGCGGGGGCAAAAACATTCAGTACTTC; CDR3aa: CASSVPSGGKNIQYF
d_gene: .; v_gene: TRBV28; len: 17; abundance: .; j_gene: TRBJ2-7; CDR3nt: TGTGCCAGCAGTCTATCCTCAGTAGGGGGCGGGAGGTACGAGCAGTACTTC; CDR3aa: CASSLSSVGGGRYEQYF
d_gene: TRBD1; v_gene: TRBV27; len: 17; abundance: .; j_gene: TRBJ1-5; CDR3nt: TGTGCCAGCAGTTCCAACCCCGACAGGGATAGCAATCAGCCCCAGCATTTT; CDR3aa: CASSSNPDRDSNQPQHF
d_gene: TRBD1; v_gene: TRBV5-5; len: 14; abundance: .; j_gene: TRBJ2-7; CDR3nt: TGTGCCAGCAGCTTCGGACAGGGGCCGAACGAGCAGTACTTC; CDR3aa: CASSFGQGPNEQYF
d_gene: TRBD1; v_gene: TRBV27; len: 16; abundance: .; j_gene: TRBJ1-1; CDR3nt: TGTGCCAGCAGCCGAATCTTGACAGGGCAGAACACTGAAGCTTTCTTT; CDR3aa: CASSRILTGQNTEAFF
d_gene: TRBD2; v_gene: TRBV27; len: 16; abundance: few; j_gene: TRBJ2-1; CDR3nt: TGTGCCAGCAGTCTTATAGCGGGAGGTTCTTACAATGAGCAGTTCTTC; CDR3aa: CASSLIAGGSYNEQFF
d_gene: TRBD1; v_gene: TRBV19; len: 15; abundance: .; j_gene: TRBJ1-6; CDR3nt: TGTGCCAGTAGAATAGGGCACAGGGGGGAATCACCCCTCCACTTT; CDR3aa: CASRIGHRGESPLHF